This T cell receptor (beta chain) came from a study of T cells after yellow fever vaccination. Study-level points and caveats: The presence of abundant clonotypes contaminating from the bulk population was possible in FACS-sorted repertoires. In post-booster samples, most primary-vaccination clones reappeared (just under 98% CD4, 70% to 90% CD8).

This clonotype occurred many times. Its antigen is still unknown. Making TCR cDNA involved 5'RACE template switching, which added UMIs and a universal primer site. In TCRdb, the 5' RACE reads were re-called with MiXCR into one record per CDR3 protein. The sample gives tens of thousands of distinct CDR3 sequences, roughly 6.9% of which show up once; roughly 35% is in the top ten. Specimen: CD8+ T cells sorted from PBMCs, collected roughly 5 days after the first yellow fever vaccination. The source of this sequence is a man aged 18 to 30 who received the YFV17D yellow fever vaccine.

The CDR3 sequence is CASSVWGNNEAFF. The CDR3 region has the DNA TGTGCCAGCAGCGTATGGGGGAATAATGAAGCTTTCTTT. The chain uses TRBV9 and TRBJ1-1, with a tentative D call TRBD1 (5 bases). CDR1 SGDLS and CDR2 YYNGEE come from the germline V gene. The CDR3 totals 13 residues. V lost 1 base and J 7 bases, leaving 11 bases between the germline ends.